A single T cell receptor beta chain is shown here with its context. This clone appeared a single time. The antigen it recognizes is unknown. Per-base qualities were not stored, and no clone one base away is much larger. The immunoSEQ Assay, a bias-controlled multiplex PCR, was used to amplify TCRbeta CDR3 regions from genomic DNA. The paper's processing steps were these. The number of nucleated cells in each sample was estimated by amplification of reference gene primers within the assay. To quantify the absolute abundance of each unique TCRbeta CDR3 rearrangement, sequence reads were collapsed and filtered. Productive Simpson clonality was computed per sample as the square root of Simpson's diversity index over productive rearrangements. This immuneACCESS table, as held by TCRdb, lists in-frame sequences with V and J called but not all clones. Of the missing ones, under half trace to an unresolved V gene in checked studies; the others have no known cause. V and J calls and clone size are copied from that table; D and trimming were computed from the DNA. The sample data list 120,000 to 150,000 clones, and approximately 88% of these were observed just once. Jointly, the top ten make up about 28% of the sample.

These data come from a study of blood T cell repertoires in COVID-19 (dated by TCRdb to the early 2020s). As for the study more broadly: The collaborator samples originated in the United States, Italy and Spain and spanned the acute and convalescent phases of COVID-19. The prospective study material was composed of cDNA or gDNA derived from T cells, B-cell-depleted T cells, or PBMCs. Subjects who had been exposed to COVID-19, were actively infected with it, or had recovered from it provided the deeply sampled blood TCRbeta repertoires that made up the dataset. The repertoires were released in a freely available public database meant as a resource for research on the immune response to SARS-CoV-2. Samples were obtained from the ongoing ImmuneRACE study (first 160 participants) and from 1,254 subjects provided by 6 global collaborators. A de-identified subject ID, COVID-19 status, age in years and sex were almost always included in the sample metadata. Where available, HLA class I and class II types were taken from metadata supplied by the sample provider and were not determined by assay-based typing. Study-wide findings and limitations: The quantity of clinical and demographic metadata differed by source and by participant and was supplied without curation.

Based on the germline V gene (reference sequence), the CDR1 and CDR2 sequences are MNHEY and SMNVEV. V and J lose 6 bases and 0 bases, and a span of 11 bases separates them. Including cysteine and phenylalanine, the CDR3 has 14 amino acids. The retained sequence is limited to the CDR3, 42 bases, with the frame set at the first base. Collaborating institutions collected whole blood in K2EDTA tubes following their own protocols. For TCRbeta analysis, collaborator samples were shipped as frozen whole blood, as isolated PBMCs, or as DNA extracted from either sample type. The sequence is built from TRBV27 and TRBJ2-5; a confident D gene designation cannot be given. The receptor was isolated from a human donor in a cohort sampled during active COVID-19. What was sequenced was peripheral blood. This receptor carries the CDR3 CASRMTRNQETQYF. The nucleotide sequence reads as follows: TGTGCCAGCAGAATGACCAGGAACCAAGAGACCCAGTACTTC.